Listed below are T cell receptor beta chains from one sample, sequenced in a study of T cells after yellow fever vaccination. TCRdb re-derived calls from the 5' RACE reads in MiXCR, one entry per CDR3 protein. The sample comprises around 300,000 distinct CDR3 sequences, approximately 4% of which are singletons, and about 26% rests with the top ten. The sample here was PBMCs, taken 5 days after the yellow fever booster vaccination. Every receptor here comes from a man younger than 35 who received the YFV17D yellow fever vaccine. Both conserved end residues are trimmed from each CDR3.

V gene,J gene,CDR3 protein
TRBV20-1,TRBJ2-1,SARVLREGVEQF
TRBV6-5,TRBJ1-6,ASSYGRAAQTLH
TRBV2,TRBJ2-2,ASSVLIPGQGSTGELF
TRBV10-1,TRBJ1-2,ASSGGGSRYGYT
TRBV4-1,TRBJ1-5,ASSQGPLSNQPQH
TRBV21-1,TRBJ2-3,ASSKTSGGAGVRPSTDTQY
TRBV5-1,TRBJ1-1,ASSLAGAGDEAF
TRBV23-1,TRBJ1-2,ASIRRGSHPYGYT
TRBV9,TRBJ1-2,ASSLGQGREEYGYT
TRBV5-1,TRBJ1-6,ASSSLAGQGDSPLH
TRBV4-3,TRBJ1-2,ASSQDLYRPNYGYT
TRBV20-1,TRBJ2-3,SARVQGPDTQY
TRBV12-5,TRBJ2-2,APIGQGAYTGELF
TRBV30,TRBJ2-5,AWSVRHSSGGFQETQY
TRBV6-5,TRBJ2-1,ASRAGGFSSYNEQF
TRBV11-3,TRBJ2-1,ASSPRPGSYNEQF
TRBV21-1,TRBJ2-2,ASSKGGIAGTISSTGELF
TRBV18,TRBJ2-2,ASSSSTGSNTGELF
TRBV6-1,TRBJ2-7,ASRKGYGSSYEQY
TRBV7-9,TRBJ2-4,ATDSLAKNIQY
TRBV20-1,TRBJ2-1,SARDWDRNYNEQF
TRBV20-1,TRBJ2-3,SASGGSGVADTQY
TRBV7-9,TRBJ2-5,ASSLRVETQY
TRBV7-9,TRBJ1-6,ASRGQGDSPLH
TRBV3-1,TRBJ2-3,ASSQDGWGPTDTQY
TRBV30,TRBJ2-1,AWSSSSINEQF
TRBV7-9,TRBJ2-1,ASSLEFRQRAEQF
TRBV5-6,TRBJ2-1,ASSSPPPRGGYNEQF
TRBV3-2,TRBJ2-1,ASSQEERGAIPANEQF
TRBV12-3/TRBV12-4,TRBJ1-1,ASSPGTDNTEAF
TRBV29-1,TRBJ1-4,SVGGGDEKLF
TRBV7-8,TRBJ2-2,ASSLSTGIYTGELF
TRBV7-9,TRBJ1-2,ASSKTAYGYT
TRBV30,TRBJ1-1,AWTGGRVTEAF
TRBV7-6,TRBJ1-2,ASSSSPLRRANYGYT
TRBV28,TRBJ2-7,ASGPGQSYEQY
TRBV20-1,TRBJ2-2,SARGTSGESGELF